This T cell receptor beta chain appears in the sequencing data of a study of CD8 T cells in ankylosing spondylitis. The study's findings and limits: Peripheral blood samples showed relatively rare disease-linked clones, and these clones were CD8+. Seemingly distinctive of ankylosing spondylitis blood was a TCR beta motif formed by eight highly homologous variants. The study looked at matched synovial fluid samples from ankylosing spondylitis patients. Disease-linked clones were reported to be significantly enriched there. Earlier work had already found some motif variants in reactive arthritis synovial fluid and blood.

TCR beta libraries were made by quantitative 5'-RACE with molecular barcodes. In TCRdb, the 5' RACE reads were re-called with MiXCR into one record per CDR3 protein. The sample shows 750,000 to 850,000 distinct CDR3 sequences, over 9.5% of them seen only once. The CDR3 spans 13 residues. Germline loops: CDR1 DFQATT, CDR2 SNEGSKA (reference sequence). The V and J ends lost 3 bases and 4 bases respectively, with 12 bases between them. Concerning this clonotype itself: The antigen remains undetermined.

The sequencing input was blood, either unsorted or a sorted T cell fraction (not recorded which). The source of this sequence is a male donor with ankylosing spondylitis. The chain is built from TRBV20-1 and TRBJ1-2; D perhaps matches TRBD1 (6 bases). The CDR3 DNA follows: TGCAGTGCTAGGGTGACAGGCCGCTATGGCTACACCTTC. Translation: CSARVTGRYGYTF.